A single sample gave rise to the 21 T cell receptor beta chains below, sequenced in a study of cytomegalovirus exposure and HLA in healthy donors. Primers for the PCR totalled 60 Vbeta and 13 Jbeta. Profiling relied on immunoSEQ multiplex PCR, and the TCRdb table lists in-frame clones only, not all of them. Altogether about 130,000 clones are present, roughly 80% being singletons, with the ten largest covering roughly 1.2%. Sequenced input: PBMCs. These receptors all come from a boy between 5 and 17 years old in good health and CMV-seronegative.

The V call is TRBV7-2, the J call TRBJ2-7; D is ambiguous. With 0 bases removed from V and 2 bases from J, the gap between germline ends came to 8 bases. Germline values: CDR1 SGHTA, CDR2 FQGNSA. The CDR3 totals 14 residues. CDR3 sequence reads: CASSLAPGAYEQYF. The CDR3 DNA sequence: TGTGCCAGCAGCTTAGCTCCAGGCGCCTACGAGCAGTACTTC.

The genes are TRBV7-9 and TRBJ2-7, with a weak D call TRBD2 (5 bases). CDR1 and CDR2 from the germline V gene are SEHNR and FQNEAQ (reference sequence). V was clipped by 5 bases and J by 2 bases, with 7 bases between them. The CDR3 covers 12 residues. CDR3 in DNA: TGTGCCAGCAGCACCGGGGCCTACGAGCAGTACTTC. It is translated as CASSTGAYEQYF. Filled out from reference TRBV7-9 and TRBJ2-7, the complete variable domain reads DTGVSQNPRHKITKRGQNVTFRCDPISEHNRLYWYRQTLGQGPEFLTYFQNEAQLEKSRLLSDRFSAERPKGSFSTLEIQRTEQGDSAMYLCASSTGAYEQYFGPGTRLTVT.

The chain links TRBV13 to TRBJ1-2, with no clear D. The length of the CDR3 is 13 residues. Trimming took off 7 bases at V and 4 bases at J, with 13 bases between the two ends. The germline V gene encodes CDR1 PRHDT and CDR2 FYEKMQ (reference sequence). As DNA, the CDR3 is TGTGCCAGCACCACTTGGGGAGTCTATGGCTACACCTTC. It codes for CASTTWGVYGYTF.

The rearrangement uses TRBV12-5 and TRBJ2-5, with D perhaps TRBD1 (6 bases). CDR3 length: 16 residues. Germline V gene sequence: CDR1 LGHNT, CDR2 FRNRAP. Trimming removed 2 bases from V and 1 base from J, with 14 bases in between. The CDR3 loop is CASGLPQRGGQETQYF. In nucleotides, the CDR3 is TGTGCTAGTGGTTTGCCACAGCGAGGGGGCCAAGAGACCCAGTACTTC. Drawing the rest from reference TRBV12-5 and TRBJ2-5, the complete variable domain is DARVTQTPRHKVTEMGQEVTMRCQPILGHNTVFWYRQTMMQGLELLAYFRNRAPLDDSGMPKDRFSAEMPDATLATLKIQPSEPRDSAVYFCASGLPQRGGQETQYFGPGTRLLVL.

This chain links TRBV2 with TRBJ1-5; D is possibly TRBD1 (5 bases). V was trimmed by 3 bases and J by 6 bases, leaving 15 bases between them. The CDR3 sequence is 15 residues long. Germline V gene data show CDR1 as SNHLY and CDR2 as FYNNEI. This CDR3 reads CASSDLLGGSQPQHF. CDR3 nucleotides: TGTGCCAGCAGTGATCTTCTGGGGGGTAGTCAGCCCCAGCATTTT.

CDR3 protein: CSQRMRREKLFF. The CDR3 nucleotides are TGCAGCCAAAGGATGAGGCGTGAAAAACTGTTTTTT. This chain uses TRBV29-1 with TRBJ1-4; D not resolved. The V and J ends lost 8 bases and 7 bases respectively, with 14 bases between them. Germline-derived CDR1 and CDR2 are SQVTM and ANQGSEA. The CDR3 has 12 amino acids.

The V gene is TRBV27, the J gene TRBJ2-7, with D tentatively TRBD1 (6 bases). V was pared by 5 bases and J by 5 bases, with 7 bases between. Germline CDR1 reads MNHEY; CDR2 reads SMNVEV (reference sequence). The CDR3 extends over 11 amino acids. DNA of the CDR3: TGTGCCAGCAGTGGGGGCCACGAGCAGTACTTC. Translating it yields CASSGGHEQYF.

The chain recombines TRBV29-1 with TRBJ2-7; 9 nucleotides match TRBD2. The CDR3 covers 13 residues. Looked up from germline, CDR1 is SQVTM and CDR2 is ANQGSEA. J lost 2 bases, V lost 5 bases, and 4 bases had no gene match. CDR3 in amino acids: CSVQTSGTYEQYF. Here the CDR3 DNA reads TGCAGCGTTCAGACTAGCGGCACCTACGAGCAGTACTTC.

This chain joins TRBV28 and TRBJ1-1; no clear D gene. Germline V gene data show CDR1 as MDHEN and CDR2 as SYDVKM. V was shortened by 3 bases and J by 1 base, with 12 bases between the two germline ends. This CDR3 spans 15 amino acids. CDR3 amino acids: CASSFGDGRNTEAFF. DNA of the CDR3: TGTGCCAGCAGTTTCGGAGATGGGAGGAACACTGAAGCTTTCTTT.

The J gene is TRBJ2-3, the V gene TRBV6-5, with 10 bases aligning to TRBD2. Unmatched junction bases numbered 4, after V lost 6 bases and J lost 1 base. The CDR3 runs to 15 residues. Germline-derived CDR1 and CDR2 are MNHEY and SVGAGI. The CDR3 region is CASRLLAGGTDTQYF. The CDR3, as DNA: TGTGCCAGCAGGCTCCTAGCGGGGGGCACAGATACGCAGTATTTT.

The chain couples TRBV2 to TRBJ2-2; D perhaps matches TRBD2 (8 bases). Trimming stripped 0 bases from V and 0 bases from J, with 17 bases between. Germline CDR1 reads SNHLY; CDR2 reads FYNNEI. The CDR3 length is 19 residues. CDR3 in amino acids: CASSEARGSGGANTGELFF. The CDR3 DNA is TGTGCCAGCAGTGAAGCCAGGGGGAGCGGGGGAGCGAACACCGGGGAGCTGTTTTTT.

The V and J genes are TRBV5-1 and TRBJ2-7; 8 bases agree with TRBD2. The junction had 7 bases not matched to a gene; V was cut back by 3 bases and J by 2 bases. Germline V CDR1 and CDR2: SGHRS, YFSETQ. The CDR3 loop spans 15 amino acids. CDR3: CASSSRTSSTYEQYF. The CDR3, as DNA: TGCGCCAGCAGCTCCCGGACTAGCTCCACCTACGAGCAGTACTTC.

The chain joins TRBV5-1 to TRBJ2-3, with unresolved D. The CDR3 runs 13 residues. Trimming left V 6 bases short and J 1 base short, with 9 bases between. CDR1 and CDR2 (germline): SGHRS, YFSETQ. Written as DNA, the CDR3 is TGCGCCAGCAATAAGCAGGGCACAGATACGCAGTATTTT. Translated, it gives CASNKQGTDTQYF.

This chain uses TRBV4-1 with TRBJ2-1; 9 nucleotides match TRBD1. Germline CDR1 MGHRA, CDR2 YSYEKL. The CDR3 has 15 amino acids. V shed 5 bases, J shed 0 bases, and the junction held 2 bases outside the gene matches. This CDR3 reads CASSGTGSSYNEQFF. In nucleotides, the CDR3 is TGCGCCAGCAGCGGGACAGGGAGCTCCTACAATGAGCAGTTCTTC.

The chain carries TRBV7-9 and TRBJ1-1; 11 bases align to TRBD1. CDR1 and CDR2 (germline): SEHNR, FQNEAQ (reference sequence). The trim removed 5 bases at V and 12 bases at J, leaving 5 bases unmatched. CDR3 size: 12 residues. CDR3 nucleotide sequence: TGTGCCAGCAGCGACGGACAGGGGGCGACTTTCTTT. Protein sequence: CASSDGQGATFF.

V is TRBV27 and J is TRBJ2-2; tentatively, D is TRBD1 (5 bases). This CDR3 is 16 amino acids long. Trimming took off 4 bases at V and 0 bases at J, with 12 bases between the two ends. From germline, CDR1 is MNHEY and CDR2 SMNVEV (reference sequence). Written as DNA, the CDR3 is TGTGCCAGCAGTTCCTCAGGGAAGGCGAACACCGGGGAGCTGTTTTTT. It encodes CASSSSGKANTGELFF.

CDR3 DNA: TGTGCCAGCAGCGATAGCGGGAATACGCAGTATTTT. This translates into CASSDSGNTQYF. The chain is built from TRBV7-9 and TRBJ2-3, with 8 positions matching TRBD2. The J segment lost 7 bases and the V segment lost 5 bases, leaving 2 bases of the junction unmatched. CDR3 length: 12 amino acids. In germline, CDR1 is SEHNR, CDR2 FQNEAQ (reference sequence). The whole variable domain, remainder taken from reference TRBV7-9 and TRBJ2-3, is DTGVSQNPRHKITKRGQNVTFRCDPISEHNRLYWYRQTLGQGPEFLTYFQNEAQLEKSRLLSDRFSAERPKGSFSTLEIQRTEQGDSAMYLCASSDSGNTQYFGPGTRLTVL.

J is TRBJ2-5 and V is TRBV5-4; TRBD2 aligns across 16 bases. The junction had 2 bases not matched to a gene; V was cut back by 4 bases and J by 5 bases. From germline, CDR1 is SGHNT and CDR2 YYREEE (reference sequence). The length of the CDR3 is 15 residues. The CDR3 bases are TGTGCCAGCAGCAGGGGACTAGCGGGAGGGGAGACCCAGTACTTC. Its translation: CASSRGLAGGETQYF. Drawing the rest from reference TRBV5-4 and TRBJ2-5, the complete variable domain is ETGVTQSPTHLIKTRGQQVTLRCSSQSGHNTVSWYQQALGQGPQFIFQYYREEENGRGNFPPRFSGLQFPNYSSELNVNALELDDSALYLCASSRGLAGGETQYFGPGTRLLVL.

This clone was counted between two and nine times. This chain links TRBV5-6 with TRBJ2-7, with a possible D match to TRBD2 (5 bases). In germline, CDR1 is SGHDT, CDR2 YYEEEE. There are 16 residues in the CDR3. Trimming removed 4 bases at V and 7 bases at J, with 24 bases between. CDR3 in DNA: TGTGCCAGCAGCGCCAACCCTAGCAAGAACTCGGTTGAGCAGTACTTC. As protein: CASSANPSKNSVEQYF.

CDR3 nucleotide sequence: TGCAGCGCAGGACAGTGGGACACTGAAGCTTTCTTT. Translating it yields CSAGQWDTEAFF. The chain has TRBV29-1 and TRBJ1-1; maybe TRBD1 (6 bases). CDR1 is SQVTM, CDR2 ANQGSEA, per germline. The CDR3 extends over 12 amino acids. Trimming left V 7 bases short and J 3 bases short, with 12 bases between.

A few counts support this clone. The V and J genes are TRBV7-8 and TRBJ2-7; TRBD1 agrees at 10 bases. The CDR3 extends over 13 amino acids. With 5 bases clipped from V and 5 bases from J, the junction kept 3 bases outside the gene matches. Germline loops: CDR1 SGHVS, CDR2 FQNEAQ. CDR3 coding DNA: TGTGCCAGCAGCCCCGGGACAGGGGACGAGCAGTACTTC. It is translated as CASSPGTGDEQYF.